Listed below are T cell receptor beta chains from one sample, sequenced in a study of regulatory T cells in long-lasting Graves disease. TCRdb reprocessed the multiplex PCR reads with MiXCR, giving one entry per CDR3 protein. The sample includes 300,000 to 400,000 distinct CDR3 sequences, 15% to 20% seen only once; the top ten take 29%. The source material was peripheral blood mononuclear cells (PBMCs), sampled when the disease was refractory, from a patient treated with antithyroid drugs. Receptor source: a female donor with Graves disease. CDR3s include the opening cysteine and the closing phenylalanine or tryptophan. The order of the fields is J gene, clone size, D gene, V gene, CDR3 DNA, CDR3 protein. The D gene is left open where the match is weak. The size field is filled for only some rows; it gives once, few, many or a size class.

J gene: TRBJ2-1; clone size: few; D gene: TRBD2; V gene: TRBV7-9; CDR3 DNA: TGTGCCAGCAGCTTAGTAGCGGGTGCCAATGAGCAGTTCTTC; CDR3 protein: CASSLVAGANEQFF
J gene: TRBJ2-5; clone size: many; D gene: NA; V gene: TRBV24-1; CDR3 DNA: TGTGCCACGGGGGAGACCCAGTACTTC; CDR3 protein: CATGETQYF
J gene: TRBJ1-4; clone size: few; D gene: NA; V gene: TRBV10-3; CDR3 DNA: TGTGCCATCAGTGAGCCCAGAGAAAAACTGTTTTTT; CDR3 protein: CAISEPREKLFF
J gene: TRBJ2-7; clone size: once; D gene: TRBD2; V gene: TRBV18; CDR3 DNA: TGTGCCAGCTCACCGACTAGCGGGAGTACCCACGAGCAGTACTTC; CDR3 protein: CASSPTSGSTHEQYF
J gene: TRBJ1-3; clone size: NA; D gene: NA; V gene: TRBV4-3; CDR3 DNA: TGCGCCAGCAGCCTCTCCACTGGGCCTGGAAACACCATATATTTT; CDR3 protein: CASSLSTGPGNTIYF
J gene: TRBJ2-7; clone size: many; D gene: NA; V gene: TRBV30; CDR3 DNA: TGTGCCTGGAGTGTACTCCCTCGTTATTACGAGCAGTACTTC; CDR3 protein: CAWSVLPRYYEQYF
J gene: TRBJ1-1; clone size: many; D gene: TRBD1; V gene: TRBV12-3/TRBV12-4; CDR3 DNA: TGTGCCAGCATTCTAGGGGACAGGGGGCTTCCTGAAGCTTTCTTT; CDR3 protein: CASILGDRGLPEAFF
J gene: TRBJ1-1; clone size: many; D gene: NA; V gene: TRBV20-1; CDR3 DNA: TGCAGTGCTAGAGATTGGGGGAACACTGAAGCTTTCTTT; CDR3 protein: CSARDWGNTEAFF
J gene: TRBJ2-3; clone size: NA; D gene: TRBD2; V gene: TRBV20-1; CDR3 DNA: TGCAGTGCCGCGCTCCTCTCTAGCGGGAGTGGTGCAGATACGCAGTATTTT; CDR3 protein: CSAALLSSGSGADTQYF
J gene: TRBJ2-5; clone size: many; D gene: NA; V gene: TRBV30; CDR3 DNA: TGTGCCTGGATCCCGGCCGGGGCTCGCGGGAAGACCCAGTACTTC; CDR3 protein: CAWIPAGARGKTQYF
J gene: TRBJ2-1; clone size: NA; D gene: TRBD2; V gene: TRBV28; CDR3 DNA: TGTGCCAGCAGTTTTAGACTAGCGGGAGTGAATGAGCAGTTCTTC; CDR3 protein: CASSFRLAGVNEQFF
J gene: TRBJ1-5; clone size: few; D gene: TRBD1; V gene: TRBV24-1; CDR3 DNA: TGTGCCACCAGCCACAGGGGGGGTCAGCCCCAGCATTTT; CDR3 protein: CATSHRGGQPQHF
J gene: TRBJ1-1; clone size: many; D gene: TRBD1; V gene: TRBV12-3/TRBV12-4; CDR3 DNA: TGTGCCAGCACTCTTGACAGGGGTAGGACTGAAGCTTTCTTT; CDR3 protein: CASTLDRGRTEAFF
J gene: TRBJ1-1; clone size: many; D gene: NA; V gene: TRBV2; CDR3 DNA: TGTGCCAGCAGTGAAGCGCTTCTGAACACTGAAGCTTTCTTT; CDR3 protein: CASSEALLNTEAFF
J gene: TRBJ1-2; clone size: many; D gene: TRBD1; V gene: TRBV7-8; CDR3 DNA: TGTGCCAGCAGCAACGCCGGGCTCAGACAGGGGTACTATGGCTACACCTTC; CDR3 protein: CASSNAGLRQGYYGYTF
J gene: TRBJ2-1; clone size: few; D gene: TRBD2; V gene: TRBV7-2; CDR3 DNA: TGTGCCAGCAGCTTATCAACTAGCGGGGGTGGTGAGCAGTTCTTC; CDR3 protein: CASSLSTSGGGEQFF
J gene: TRBJ1-2; clone size: many; D gene: NA; V gene: TRBV6-1; CDR3 DNA: TGTGCCAGCATGAGCTTTCGCGGCTACACCTTC; CDR3 protein: CASMSFRGYTF
J gene: TRBJ2-1; clone size: NA; D gene: TRBD1; V gene: TRBV7-3; CDR3 DNA: TGTGCCAGCAGCTTACAGGGGGCGATCGGCAATGAGCAGTTCTTC; CDR3 protein: CASSLQGAIGNEQFF
J gene: TRBJ2-1; clone size: few; D gene: TRBD1; V gene: TRBV18; CDR3 DNA: TGTGCCAGCTCACCTTGGACAGGGGAGCAGTTCTTC; CDR3 protein: CASSPWTGEQFF
J gene: TRBJ1-1; clone size: many; D gene: NA; V gene: TRBV12-5; CDR3 DNA: TGTGCTAGTGGTTTGTCAACCCCGAAAACTGAAGCTTTCTTT; CDR3 protein: CASGLSTPKTEAFF
J gene: TRBJ2-2; clone size: few; D gene: NA; V gene: TRBV28; CDR3 DNA: TGTGCCAGCAGTTTAGGGAAAGGGGGGTCGGGCTACACCGGGGAGCTGTTTTTT; CDR3 protein: CASSLGKGGSGYTGELFF
J gene: TRBJ2-2; clone size: NA; D gene: NA; V gene: TRBV5-1; CDR3 DNA: TGCGCCAGCAGCCCACAGCCCGGGACAAACACCGGGGAGCTGTTTTTT; CDR3 protein: CASSPQPGTNTGELFF
J gene: TRBJ1-5; clone size: many; D gene: NA; V gene: TRBV7-2; CDR3 DNA: TGTGCCAGCAGCTTAAGGTTCGGCAATCAGCCCCAGCATTTT; CDR3 protein: CASSLRFGNQPQHF
J gene: TRBJ1-1; clone size: many; D gene: NA; V gene: TRBV12-5; CDR3 DNA: TGTGCTAGTGGTTTTTCACGGGAGAACTCTGAAGCTTTCTTT; CDR3 protein: CASGFSRENSEAFF
J gene: TRBJ1-1; clone size: NA; D gene: NA; V gene: TRBV10-3; CDR3 DNA: TGTGCCATCAGTGAACGGGGGACAACCCAGCCGAACACTGAAGCTTTCTTT; CDR3 protein: CAISERGTTQPNTEAFF
J gene: TRBJ2-7; clone size: many; D gene: TRBD1; V gene: TRBV12-3/TRBV12-4; CDR3 DNA: TGTGCCAGCAGTCCACCGCCGGGACAGGGGGACTCCTACGAGCAGTACTTC; CDR3 protein: CASSPPPGQGDSYEQYF
J gene: TRBJ2-7; clone size: few; D gene: NA; V gene: TRBV28; CDR3 DNA: TGCGCCAGCAGCCAAGATACAGTGAGGGTCACCTACGAGCAGTACTTC; CDR3 protein: CASSQDTVRVTYEQYF
J gene: TRBJ2-6; clone size: few; D gene: NA; V gene: TRBV18; CDR3 DNA: TGTGCCAGCTCTTACGGAGGGTTTTCTGGGGCCAACGTCCTGACTTTC; CDR3 protein: CASSYGGFSGANVLTF
J gene: TRBJ1-4; clone size: few; D gene: NA; V gene: TRBV7-9; CDR3 DNA: TGTGCCAGCAGCGGGCTCGGGACCGCGAATGAAAAACTGTTTTTT; CDR3 protein: CASSGLGTANEKLFF
J gene: TRBJ2-7; clone size: NA; D gene: NA; V gene: TRBV5-1; CDR3 DNA: TGCGCCAGCAGCTTGGACTTCGGGCATCGCTACGAGCAGTACTTC; CDR3 protein: CASSLDFGHRYEQYF
J gene: TRBJ1-4; clone size: NA; D gene: NA; V gene: TRBV7-2; CDR3 DNA: TGTGCCAGCAGCCCCCGCAGGTCGAATGAAAAACTGTTTTTT; CDR3 protein: CASSPRRSNEKLFF